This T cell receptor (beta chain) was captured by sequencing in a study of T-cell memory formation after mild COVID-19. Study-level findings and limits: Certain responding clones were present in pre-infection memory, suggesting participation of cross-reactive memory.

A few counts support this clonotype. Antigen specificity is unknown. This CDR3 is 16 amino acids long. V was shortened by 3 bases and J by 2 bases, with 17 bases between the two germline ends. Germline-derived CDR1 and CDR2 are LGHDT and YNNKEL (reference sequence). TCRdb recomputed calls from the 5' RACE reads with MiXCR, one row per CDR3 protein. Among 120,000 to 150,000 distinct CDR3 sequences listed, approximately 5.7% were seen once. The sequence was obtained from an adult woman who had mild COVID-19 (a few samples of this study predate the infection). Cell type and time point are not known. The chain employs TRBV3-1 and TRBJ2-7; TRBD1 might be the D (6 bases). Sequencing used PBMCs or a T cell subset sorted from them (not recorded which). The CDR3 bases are TGTGCCAGCAGCCATACGCCAATGGGACATCCCTACGAGCAGTACTTC. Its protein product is CASSHTPMGHPYEQYF.